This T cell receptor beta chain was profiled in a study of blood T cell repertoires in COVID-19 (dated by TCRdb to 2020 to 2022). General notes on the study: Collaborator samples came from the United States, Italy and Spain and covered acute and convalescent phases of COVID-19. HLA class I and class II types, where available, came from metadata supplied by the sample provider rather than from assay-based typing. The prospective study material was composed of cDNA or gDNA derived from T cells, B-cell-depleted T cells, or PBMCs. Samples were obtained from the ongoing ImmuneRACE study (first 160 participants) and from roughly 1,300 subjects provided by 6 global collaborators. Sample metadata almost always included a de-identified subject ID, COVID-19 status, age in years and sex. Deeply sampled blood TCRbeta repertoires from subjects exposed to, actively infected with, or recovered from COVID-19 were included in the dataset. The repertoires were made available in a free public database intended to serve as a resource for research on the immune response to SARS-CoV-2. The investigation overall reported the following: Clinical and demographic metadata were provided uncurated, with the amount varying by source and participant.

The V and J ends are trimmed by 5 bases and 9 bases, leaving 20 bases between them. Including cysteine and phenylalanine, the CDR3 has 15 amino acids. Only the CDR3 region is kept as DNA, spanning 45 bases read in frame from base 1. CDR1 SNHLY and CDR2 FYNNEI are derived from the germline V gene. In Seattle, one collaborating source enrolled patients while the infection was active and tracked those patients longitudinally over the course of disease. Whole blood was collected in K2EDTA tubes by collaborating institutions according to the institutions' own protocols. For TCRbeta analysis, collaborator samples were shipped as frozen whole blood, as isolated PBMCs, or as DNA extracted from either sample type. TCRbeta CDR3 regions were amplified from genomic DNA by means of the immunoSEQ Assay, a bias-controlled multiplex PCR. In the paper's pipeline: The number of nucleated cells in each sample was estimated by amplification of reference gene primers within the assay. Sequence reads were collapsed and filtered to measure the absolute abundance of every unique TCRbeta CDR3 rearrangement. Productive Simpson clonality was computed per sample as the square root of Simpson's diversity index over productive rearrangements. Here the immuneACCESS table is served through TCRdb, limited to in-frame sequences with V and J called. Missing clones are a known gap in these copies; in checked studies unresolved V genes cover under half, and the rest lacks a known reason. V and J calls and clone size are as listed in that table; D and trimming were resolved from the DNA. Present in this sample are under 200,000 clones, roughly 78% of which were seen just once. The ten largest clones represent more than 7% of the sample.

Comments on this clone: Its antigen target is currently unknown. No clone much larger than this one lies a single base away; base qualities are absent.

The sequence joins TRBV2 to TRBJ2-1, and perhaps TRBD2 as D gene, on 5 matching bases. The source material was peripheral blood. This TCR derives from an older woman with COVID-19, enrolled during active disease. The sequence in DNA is TGTGCCAGCAGTCCTTTGGCAGAGGGTCACGGTGAGCAGTTCTTC. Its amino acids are CASSPLAEGHGEQFF.